The source of this TCR beta chain is a study of blood T cell repertoires in COVID-19. Across the study: COVID-19 samples from acute and convalescent phases originated in the United States, Italy and Spain.

Clones were sequenced by immunoSEQ multiplex PCR, and TCRdb holds only the in-frame ones, with some missing. The sample includes 360,000 or so clones, approximately 84% of them seen just once. This clone was found once. The CDR3 extends over 14 amino acids. Germline CDR1 is PRHDT and CDR2 is FYEKMQ (reference sequence). J lost 3 bases, V lost 7 bases, and 9 bases had no gene match. Self-reported history from a screening survey and questionnaire set each donor's cohort. The sequencing input was PBMCs or T cells enriched from blood (not recorded which). The chain links TRBV13 to TRBJ2-7; 7 bases agree with TRBD2. The receptor's source is a young woman who had recovered from COVID-19. The CDR3 bases are TGTGCCAGCAATAAGTCGGCTAGCGGCTACGAGCAGTACTTC. Translation gives CASNKSASGYEQYF.